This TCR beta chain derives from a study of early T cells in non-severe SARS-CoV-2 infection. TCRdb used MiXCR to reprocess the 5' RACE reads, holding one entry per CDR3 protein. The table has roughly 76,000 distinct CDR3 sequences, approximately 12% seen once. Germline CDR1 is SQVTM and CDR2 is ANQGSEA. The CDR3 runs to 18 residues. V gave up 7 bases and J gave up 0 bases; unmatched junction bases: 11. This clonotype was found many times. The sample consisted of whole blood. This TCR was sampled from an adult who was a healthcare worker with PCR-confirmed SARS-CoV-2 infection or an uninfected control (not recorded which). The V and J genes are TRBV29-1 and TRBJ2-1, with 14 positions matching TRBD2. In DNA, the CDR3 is TGCAGCGCCCGAACGGGACTAGCGGGAGTTAGCTCCTACAATGAGCAGTTCTTC. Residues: CSARTGLAGVSSYNEQFF.